The TCR beta chain under discussion was sequenced for a study of cytomegalovirus exposure and HLA in healthy donors. Study-level points and caveats: Diagnosis of cytomegalovirus status made by the classifier reportedly showed high specificity and sensitivity. Associated with cytomegalovirus, according to the listing, were 150 to 200 TCR beta chains. Despite most TCR sequences being rare, some public TCRs occurred in many donors. First-cohort TCR clusters tended to co-occur in the 120 or so validation repertoires, a later analysis found.

The V and J ends lost 5 bases and 4 bases respectively, with 12 bases between them. Germline CDR1 is SGHTA and CDR2 is FQGNSA. This CDR3 is 13 amino acids long. For this clone: Its antigen is unknown.

TCRdb keeps only in-frame clones here, not all; method: immunoSEQ multiplex PCR. Among some 190,000 clones, approximately 89% were seen once, and the ten largest hold 7.2%. V is TRBV7-2 and J is TRBJ2-7; the D gene could be TRBD1 or TRBD2 (5 bases each). The clonotype originates from a man aged 25-45 years in good health and CMV-seropositive. Sequencing input: PBMCs. Here the CDR3 reads CASSRGDQYEQYF. The CDR3 nucleotides are TGTGCCAGCAGCCGAGGGGATCAATACGAGCAGTACTTC.